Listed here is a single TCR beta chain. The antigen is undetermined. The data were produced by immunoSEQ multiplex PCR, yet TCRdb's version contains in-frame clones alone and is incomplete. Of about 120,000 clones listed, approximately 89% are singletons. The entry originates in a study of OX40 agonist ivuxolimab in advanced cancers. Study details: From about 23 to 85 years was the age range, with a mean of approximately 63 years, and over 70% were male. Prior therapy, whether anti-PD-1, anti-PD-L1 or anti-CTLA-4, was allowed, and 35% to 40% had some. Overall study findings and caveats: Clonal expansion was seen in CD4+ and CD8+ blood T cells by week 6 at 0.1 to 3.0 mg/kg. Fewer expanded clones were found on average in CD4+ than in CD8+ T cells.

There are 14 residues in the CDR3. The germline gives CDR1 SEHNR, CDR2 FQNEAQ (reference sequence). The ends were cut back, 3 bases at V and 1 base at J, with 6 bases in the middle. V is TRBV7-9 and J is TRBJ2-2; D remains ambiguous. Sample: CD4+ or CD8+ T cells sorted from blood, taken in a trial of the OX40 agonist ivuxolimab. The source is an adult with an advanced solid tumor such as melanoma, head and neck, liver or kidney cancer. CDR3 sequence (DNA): TGTGCCAGCAGCTTCTCAGGGAACACCGGGGAGCTGTTTTTT. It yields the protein CASSFSGNTGELFF.